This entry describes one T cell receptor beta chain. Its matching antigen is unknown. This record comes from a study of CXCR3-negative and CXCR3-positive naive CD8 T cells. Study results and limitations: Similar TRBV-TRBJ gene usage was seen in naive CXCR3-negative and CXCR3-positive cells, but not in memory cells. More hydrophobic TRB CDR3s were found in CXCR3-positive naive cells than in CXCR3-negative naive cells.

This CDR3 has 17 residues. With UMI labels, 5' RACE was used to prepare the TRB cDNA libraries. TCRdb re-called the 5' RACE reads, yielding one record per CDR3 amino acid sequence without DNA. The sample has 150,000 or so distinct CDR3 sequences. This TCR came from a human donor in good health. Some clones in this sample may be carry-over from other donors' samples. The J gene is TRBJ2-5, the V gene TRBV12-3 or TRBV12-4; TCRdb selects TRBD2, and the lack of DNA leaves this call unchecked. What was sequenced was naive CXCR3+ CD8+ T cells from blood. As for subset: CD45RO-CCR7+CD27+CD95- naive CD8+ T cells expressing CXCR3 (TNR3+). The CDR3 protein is CASSLGGRGRTRETQYF.